These 12 T cell receptor beta chains came from one sample sequenced in a study of T-cell reconstitution after alpha-beta-depleted transplantation in children. As it was prepared, the TCRbeta library received unique molecular identifiers. TCRdb used MiXCR to reprocess the PCR reads, holding one entry per CDR3 protein. The repertoire holds roughly 220,000 distinct CDR3 sequences, with 9% to 10% as singletons. The material was PBMCs from the stem cell graft donor, obtained from the stem cell graft. These receptors came from a human donor who donated a stem cell graft to a child with SCID.

This clonotype was counted between two and nine times. V is TRBV18 and J is TRBJ2-7; 8 nucleotides align to TRBD1. This CDR3 has 14 amino acids. Losses at the gene ends were 4 bases for V and 7 bases for J; bases not matched to a gene: 9. Germline V gene lookup returns CDR1 KGHSH and CDR2 LQKENI. As DNA, the CDR3 is TGTGCCAGCTCACTCCGGGACAGGTTATCGGAGCAGTACTTC. It encodes CASSLRDRLSEQYF.

This clonotype was detected many times. V and J are TRBV5-1 and TRBJ2-7, with 7 positions matching TRBD1. V was clipped by 3 bases and J by 0 bases; unmatched bases: 6. This CDR3 has 15 residues. The germline CDR1 and CDR2 sequences are SGHRS and YFSETQ. The CDR3 coding sequence is TGCGCCAGCAGCTGGAACAGGGGAAGCTCCTACGAGCAGTACTTC. Residues: CASSWNRGSSYEQYF. The full variable domain, its missing parts supplied by reference TRBV5-1 and TRBJ2-7, is KAGVTQTPRYLIKTRGQQVTLSCSPISGHRSVSWYQQTPGQGLQFLFEYFSETQRNKGNFPGRFSGRQFSNSRSEMNVSTLELGDSALYLCASSWNRGSSYEQYFGPGTRLTVT.

This clonotype was counted many times. The chain has TRBV5-1 and TRBJ2-7; 7 nucleotides line up with TRBD1. Trimming took 1 base from V and 5 from J; bases not matched to a gene: 12. The CDR3 is 16 residues long. In germline, CDR1 is SGHRS, CDR2 YFSETQ. The CDR3 here is CASSLQDRETTNEQYF. In DNA, the CDR3 is TGCGCCAGCAGCTTGCAAGACAGGGAAACTACGAACGAGCAGTACTTC. The full variable domain, completed using reference TRBV5-1 and TRBJ2-7, is KAGVTQTPRYLIKTRGQQVTLSCSPISGHRSVSWYQQTPGQGLQFLFEYFSETQRNKGNFPGRFSGRQFSNSRSEMNVSTLELGDSALYLCASSLQDRETTNEQYFGPGTRLTVT.

The chain couples TRBV18 to TRBJ2-2; D is perhaps TRBD1 (6 bases). Germline lookup yields CDR1 KGHSH and CDR2 LQKENI. Between the trimmed V and J ends, which lost 3 bases and 4 bases, there was a span of 15 bases. The CDR3 has 16 residues. The CDR3 region is CASSPNVQGSTGELFF. The CDR3, as DNA: TGTGCCAGCTCACCTAACGTACAGGGTTCCACCGGGGAGCTGTTTTTT.

This clonotype was counted many times. This sequence joins TRBV4-3 and TRBJ2-3; 8 nucleotides line up with TRBD1. The CDR3 is made up of 15 amino acids. Trimming cost V 4 bases and J 1 base; bases outside gene matches: 4. The germline V gene encodes CDR1 LGHNA and CDR2 YSLEER. CDR3 sequence: CASSPQGQGTDTQYF. The CDR3 DNA follows: TGCGCCAGCAGCCCTCAGGGACAGGGCACAGATACGCAGTATTTT.

Points on this clonotype: A much larger clone lies one base from this, so it may be a read error. The rearrangement links TRBV5-1 to TRBJ1-1; TRBD1 is a possible D gene (6 bases). The CDR3 covers 14 residues. Germline V gene lookup returns CDR1 SGHRS and CDR2 YFSETQ. In DNA form, the CDR3 reads TGCGCCAGCAGCGCCGGATCGGGGGGCACTGAAGCTTCCTTT. Translating gives CASSAGSGGTEASF. The variable domain in full, with the rest retrieved from reference TRBV5-1 and TRBJ1-1, is KAGVTQTPRYLIKTRGQQVTLSCSPISGHRSVSWYQQTPGQGLQFLFEYFSETQRNKGNFPGRFSGRQFSNSRSEMNVSTLELGDSALYLCASSAGSGGTEASFGQGTRLTVV.

This clonotype appeared many times. The chain carries TRBV20-1 and TRBJ1-5, with 7 positions matching TRBD1. CDR3 length: 17 amino acids. Germline assignment: CDR1 DFQATT and CDR2 SNEGSKA (reference sequence). With 2 bases clipped from V and 2 bases from J, the junction kept 12 bases outside the gene matches. CDR3 amino acids: CSARSQPTGVGNQPQHF. The CDR3 nucleotides read TGCAGTGCTAGATCACAACCAACAGGGGTTGGCAATCAGCCCCAGCATTTT.

This clonotype was picked up many times. J is TRBJ2-7 and V is TRBV7-3, with D perhaps TRBD1 (6 bases). V was shortened by 5 bases and J by 4 bases, with 15 bases between the two germline ends. The CDR3 length is 14 residues. CDR1 is SGHTA and CDR2 is FQGTGA in the germline V gene. The CDR3 region has the DNA TGTGCCAGCAGCCTGACAGGTTTTGGGTACGAGCAGTACTTC. It translates to CASSLTGFGYEQYF.

This clonotype was observed at least ten times. The rearrangement uses TRBV20-1 and TRBJ2-7; 7 positions match TRBD1. Unmatched junction bases numbered 12, after V lost 0 bases and J lost 4 bases. This CDR3 has 16 residues. Germline loops: CDR1 DFQATT, CDR2 SNEGSKA (reference sequence). The CDR3 bases are TGCAGTGCTAGAGACCCCCCTGGCAGGGGGTGGTACGAGCAGTACTTC. Amino acid sequence: CSARDPPGRGWYEQYF.

The V and J genes are TRBV5-5 and TRBJ2-5; D not resolved. Trimming stripped 5 bases from V and 2 bases from J, with 16 bases between. The CDR3 has 15 residues. The germline gives CDR1 SGHKS, CDR2 YYEKEE (reference sequence). The CDR3 region has the DNA TGTGCCAGCAGTCCCAATATGCAGCTGCAAGAGACCCAGTACTTC. Protein: CASSPNMQLQETQYF.

This clonotype was counted a few times. The V call is TRBV19, the J call TRBJ1-1; D is uncertain. V was shortened by 3 bases and J by 2 bases, with 4 bases between the two germline ends. Germline V gene sequence: CDR1 LNHDA, CDR2 SQIVND (reference sequence). The CDR3 has 12 residues. The CDR3 region has the DNA TGTGCCAGTAGTATTCGTAACACTGAAGCTTTCTTT. This sequence encodes CASSIRNTEAFF.

The table lists this clonotype with many counts. The CDR3 sequence: CASSLSAVADTQYF. For the CDR3, the DNA is TGTGCCAGCAGCTTGTCGGCGGTCGCGGATACGCAGTATTTT. The chain recombines TRBV5-6 with TRBJ2-3; no definite D call. V was pared by 1 base and J by 6 bases, with 12 bases between. The germline CDR1 and CDR2 sequences are SGHDT and YYEEEE. This CDR3 comprises 14 residues. The full variable domain, its missing parts supplied by reference TRBV5-6 and TRBJ2-3, is DAGVTQSPTHLIKTRGQQVTLRCSPKSGHDTVSWYQQALGQGPQFIFQYYEEEERQRGNFPDRFSGHQFPNYSSELNVNALLLGDSALYLCASSLSAVADTQYFGPGTRLTVL.